This TCR beta chain was identified during a study of T cells in Graves' hyperthyroidism and ophthalmopathy. Uncontrolled infection, other autoimmune disease, pregnancy and lactation each barred patients from inclusion. Broader study findings: Blood also showed most of the thyroid clonotypes that were expanded above 0.001.

Authors of the study amplified TCR beta CDR3 regions from RNA transcripts. First-round RT-PCR targeting the TCR CDR3 was performed with the HTBI primer set. TCRdb analysed the multiplex PCR reads with MiXCR anew, one entry per CDR3 protein. The sample includes under 400,000 distinct CDR3 sequences, 16% of them seen just once. This clonotype has at least ten counts. Its antigen is unidentified. J gave up 11 bases and V 5 bases, and 11 bases lay outside the gene matches. Germline V gene data show CDR1 as KGHSH and CDR2 as LQKENI. CDR3 length: 13 amino acids. Material: blood. V and J are TRBV18 and TRBJ1-1; 7 positions match TRBD1. The TCR comes from a man aged 25 to 40 with Graves' hyperthyroidism. The DNA of the CDR3 is TGTGCCAGCTCAACGGGAAGGACAGGTTTCGCTTTCTTT. It encodes CASSTGRTGFAFF.